Each of the 20 T cell receptor beta chains below was sequenced from the same sample in a study of blood T cell repertoires in COVID-19. This table comes from immunoSEQ multiplex PCR, and its TCRdb copy is limited to in-frame clones, with some not included. The profile shows 130,000 or so clones, 84% of them singletons. The sequencing sample was made of PBMCs or T cells enriched from blood (not recorded which). All receptors come from a woman in her thirties who had recovered from COVID-19.

The rearrangement uses TRBV28 and TRBJ1-5; TRBD1 aligns across 7 bases. After removal of 6 bases from V and 3 bases from J, the junction contained 8 bases not matched to a gene. CDR1 MDHEN and CDR2 SYDVKM come from the germline V gene. CDR3 length: 15 amino acids. The CDR3 loop reads CASRIPQGPNQPQHF. As DNA, the CDR3 is TGTGCCAGCAGAATCCCACAGGGGCCCAATCAGCCCCAGCATTTT.

The gene calls are TRBV2 and TRBJ2-5; weak D call: TRBD2 (5 bases). The germline V gene has CDR1 SNHLY and CDR2 FYNNEI. This CDR3 comprises 13 residues. The V and J ends lost 5 bases and 1 base respectively, with 8 bases between them. This CDR3 reads CASSQGGQETQYF. The CDR3 nucleotides read TGTGCCAGCAGTCAAGGAGGCCAAGAGACCCAGTACTTC.

The chain links TRBV6-2 or TRBV6-3 to TRBJ1-1; 7 bases are shared with TRBD1. The CDR3 totals 16 residues. Germline assignment: CDR1 MNHEY and CDR2 SVGEGT. The V and J ends lost 4 bases and 3 bases, in that order; junction bases with no gene match: 11. CDR3 bases: TGTGCCAGCAGTTCCGGGACAGTTCCGAGGGACACTGAAGCTTTCTTT. Amino acid sequence: CASSSGTVPRDTEAFF.

The chain employs TRBV21-1 and TRBJ2-1; the table's TRBD2 call for D was not verified on the DNA. TRBV21-1 corresponds to a pseudogene. This CDR3 spans 19 amino acids. CDR3 protein: CASSKAGKVAERSYNEQFF. Here the CDR3 DNA reads TGTGCCAGCAGCAAAGCGGGGAAGGTAGCGGAGCGCTCCTACAATGAGCAGTTCTTC.

This sequence joins TRBV5-6 and TRBJ2-7; 8 bases agree with TRBD1. Unmatched junction bases numbered 3, after V lost 1 base and J lost 0 bases. The CDR3 totals 15 residues. Germline V gives CDR1 SGHDT, CDR2 YYEEEE. CDR3 sequence (DNA): TGTGCCAGCAGCTTGACAGGACAGGGCTCCTACGAGCAGTACTTC. As protein: CASSLTGQGSYEQYF.

The chain recombines TRBV4-3 with TRBJ2-7, with D possibly TRBD1 on 5 matching bases. CDR3 length equals 16 residues. Trimming left V 1 base short and J 1 base short, with 14 bases between. In germline, CDR1 is LGHNA, CDR2 YSLEER. The CDR3 nucleotides are TGCGCCAGCAGCCAAGGAGCGTTTGGGGCGTCCTACGAGCAGTACTTC. The encoded protein is CASSQGAFGASYEQYF.

The chain employs TRBV21-1 and TRBJ2-7; the table gives TRBD2 as D, unverified against the DNA. TRBV21-1 is reported as a pseudogene. This CDR3 contains 14 residues. Written as DNA, the CDR3 is TGTGCCAGCAGCCATGGACTAGTTCGGCTCGAGCAGTACTTC. Encoded protein: CASSHGLVRLEQYF.

This chain joins TRBV4-3 and TRBJ1-1; D might be TRBD1 (6 bases). There are 14 residues in the CDR3. The germline V gene has CDR1 LGHNA and CDR2 YSLEER. V dropped 5 bases and J dropped 1 base, with 11 bases sitting between them. DNA of the CDR3: TGCGCCAGCAGCTACGGACAGTCGAACACTGAAGCTTTCTTT. It codes for CASSYGQSNTEAFF.

V usage is TRBV28 and J usage is TRBJ2-1; weak D call: TRBD1 (6 bases). Germline V CDR1 and CDR2: MDHEN, SYDVKM. The V and J ends lost 8 bases and 1 base respectively, with 21 bases between them. This CDR3 spans 17 amino acids. The CDR3 loop reads CASYKSHPTGSYNEQFF. The CDR3 bases are TGTGCCAGCTATAAGTCTCACCCGACAGGATCCTACAATGAGCAGTTCTTC.

The chain links TRBV5-1 to TRBJ2-7, with 7 positions matching TRBD1. Trimming at V came to 0 bases and at J to 3 bases, leaving 0 bases not matched to a gene. Germline values: CDR1 SGHRS, CDR2 YFSETQ. This CDR3 is built from 13 residues. The CDR3 sequence: CASSLDRGYEQYF. CDR3 nucleotide sequence: TGCGCCAGCAGCTTGGACAGGGGCTACGAGCAGTACTTC.

As DNA, the CDR3 is TGTGCCAGCAGTTCTCTTAGCGGGTGGAAGCAGTTCTTC. Amino acids: CASSSLSGWKQFF. This chain uses TRBV27 with TRBJ2-1; 7 bases fit TRBD2. Germline assignment: CDR1 MNHEY and CDR2 SMNVEV (reference sequence). Losses at the gene ends were 4 bases for V and 11 bases for J; bases not matched to a gene: 8. The CDR3 is 13 amino acids.

This chain joins TRBV5-1 and TRBJ1-4, with 9 bases fitting TRBD1. Per germline, CDR1 SGHRS and CDR2 YFSETQ. V lost 4 bases and J lost 6; bases outside the gene matches: 4. CDR3 size: 14 residues. The DNA of the CDR3 is TGCGCCAGCAGCACTGGACAGGGGTATGAAAAACTGTTTTTT. It codes for CASSTGQGYEKLFF.

DNA of the CDR3: TGTGCCAGCAGAAGAAGCTCCAATGAGCAGTTCTTC. It codes for CASRRSSNEQFF. V gene TRBV28 combines with J gene TRBJ2-1; no clear D. This CDR3 has 12 amino acids. Deletions cut 6 bases from V and 6 bases from J, with 9 bases between. Per the germline V gene, CDR1 is MDHEN and CDR2 is SYDVKM.

The chain recombines TRBV5-3 with TRBJ2-1, with TRBD1 matching 8 bases. TRBV5-3 is annotated as an ORF whose role is uncertain. The CDR3 runs 17 residues. V was clipped by 3 bases and J by 1 base; unmatched bases: 9. CDR3 in amino acids: CARSSWTGIGSYNEQFF. Here the CDR3 DNA reads TGTGCCAGAAGCTCCTGGACAGGGATAGGGTCCTACAATGAGCAGTTCTTC.

The chain recombines TRBV29-1 with TRBJ1-1; possibly TRBD1 for D (5 bases). Trimming shortened V by 4 bases and J by 6 bases, and 9 bases separated the two germline ends. This CDR3 comprises 11 residues. From germline, CDR1 is SQVTM and CDR2 ANQGSEA. Written as DNA, the CDR3 is TGCAGCGTTGGCGGGGGATCTGAAGCTTTCTTT. It yields the protein CSVGGGSEAFF.

The chain recombines TRBV19 with TRBJ2-2, with 9 bases fitting TRBD1. The trim removed 5 bases at V and 6 bases at J, leaving 16 bases unmatched. CDR3 size: 18 residues. Germline-derived CDR1 and CDR2 are LNHDA and SQIVND (reference sequence). The CDR3 DNA reads TGTGCCAGTAGTTCCCGCGCCAAACAGGGGGCGCGGGCCGGGGAGCTGTTTTTT. Encoded protein: CASSSRAKQGARAGELFF. Full variable domain (missing parts from reference TRBV19 and TRBJ2-2): DGGITQSPKYLFRKEGQNVTLSCEQNLNHDAMYWYRQDPGQGLRLIYYSQIVNDFQKGDIAEGYSVSREKKESFPLTVTSAQKNPTAFYLCASSSRAKQGARAGELFFGEGSRLTVL.

The chain carries TRBV5-1 and TRBJ2-2, with D possibly being TRBD2 (6 bases). The CDR3 is 17 amino acids. CDR1 SGHRS and CDR2 YFSETQ come from the germline V gene. The germline V and J ends were trimmed by 0 bases and 0 bases, with 12 bases remaining between them. The CDR3 region has the DNA TGCGCCAGCAGCTTGGGCCACGGGGGACCGAACACCGGGGAGCTGTTTTTT. Translated, it gives CASSLGHGGPNTGELFF.

The rearrangement uses TRBV5-6 and TRBJ2-5; a possible D gene is TRBD2 (6 bases). CDR1 and CDR2 from the germline V gene are SGHDT and YYEEEE. V was clipped by 2 bases and J by 3 bases, with 14 bases between them. This CDR3 contains 15 residues. The DNA for the CDR3 is TGTGCCAGCAGCTTTTATGGGCTAGCGAAAGAGACCCAGTACTTC. Translation: CASSFYGLAKETQYF. Full variable domain (missing parts from reference TRBV5-6 and TRBJ2-5): DAGVTQSPTHLIKTRGQQVTLRCSPKSGHDTVSWYQQALGQGPQFIFQYYEEEERQRGNFPDRFSGHQFPNYSSELNVNALLLGDSALYLCASSFYGLAKETQYFGPGTRLLVL.

The CDR3 DNA follows: TGTGCCAGCTCACCAAGTCCCAGAGGGAGTCCCCCAGAGACCCAGTACTTC. It is translated as CASSPSPRGSPPETQYF. The chain joins TRBV18 to TRBJ2-5, with D perhaps matching TRBD2 (5 bases). Germline CDR1 and CDR2: KGHSH and LQKENI. The CDR3 runs 17 residues. V was clipped by 2 bases and J by 4 bases, with 20 bases between them. Variable domain in full (rest from reference TRBV18 and TRBJ2-5): NAGVMQNPRHLVRRRGQEARLRCSPMKGHSHVYWYRQLPEEGLKFMVYLQKENIIDESGMPKERFSAEFPKEGPSILRIQQVVRGDSAAYFCASSPSPRGSPPETQYFGPGTRLLVL.

The chain links TRBV28 to TRBJ1-1; maybe TRBD1 (6 bases). The CDR3 has 15 amino acids. The germline CDR1 and CDR2 sequences are MDHEN and SYDVKM. The V gene lost 6 bases and the J gene lost 8 bases, with 22 bases spanning the gap. Here the CDR3 reads CASSSLVGASKEAFF. In DNA form, the CDR3 reads TGTGCCAGCAGCTCCTTGGTGGGGGCCTCTAAGGAAGCTTTCTTT.